This entry concerns a single T cell receptor (beta chain). Generated by immunoSEQ multiplex PCR, the TCRdb table keeps only in-frame clones and is missing some. The repertoire includes 160,000 or so clones, about 92% of them detected once, and roughly 1.9% sits in the top ten. The Seattle site enrolled patients during active infection and followed them longitudinally. This sample is part of a study of blood T cell repertoires in COVID-19. CDR3 length: 13 residues. Germline V CDR1 and CDR2: SGHTA, FQGNSA. V lost 3 bases and J lost 7, with 13 bases in between. The gene calls are TRBV7-2 and TRBJ2-7; no clear D gene. This receptor was identified in a woman in her fifties or sixties with COVID-19, enrolled during active disease. The sequenced sample was peripheral blood. CDR3 region: CASSFTDSTEQYF. The CDR3 DNA reads as TGTGCCAGCAGCTTTACGGATTCGACTGAGCAGTACTTC. The full variable domain, with the rest looked up from reference TRBV7-2 and TRBJ2-7, is GAGVSQSPSNKVTEKGKDVELRCDPISGHTALYWYRQSLGQGLEFLIYFQGNSAPDKSGLPSDRFSAERTGGSVSTLTIQRTQQEDSAVYLCASSFTDSTEQYFGPGTRLTVT.